This T cell receptor (beta chain) stems from a study of CD8 T cells in ankylosing spondylitis (dated by TCRdb to 2016 to 2017). In terms of the full investigation: The study set out to find disease-linked TCR variants by profiling T cell receptor beta repertoires in ankylosing spondylitis patients and healthy donors. The full study cohort was made up of 25 ankylosing spondylitis patients and approximately 100 healthy donors. Peripheral blood samples were taken, and synovial fluid was additionally collected from ankylosing spondylitis patients.

A word on this clonotype: It has no known antigen specificity. A junction end diverges from the germline sequence, so it may reflect a read error.

In the germline V gene (reference sequence), CDR1 corresponds to SSHAT and CDR2 to FNYEAQ. The CDR3, cysteine through phenylalanine, is 15 amino acids long. This entry keeps only the CDR3 DNA: 45 bases, framed from base 1. TCRdb records Illumina HiSeq 2500 as the sequencer. TCR beta libraries were prepared by quantitative 5'-RACE with molecular barcodes. The authors' analysis ran thus. Disease-linked TCR variants were identified with a new computational method built on a probabilistic model of VDJ rearrangement. The public reads were reprocessed in TCRdb via fastp at Q25 and MiXCR, keeping in-frame beta chains. Each entry merges the rows of one CDR3 protein and shows their most common DNA and genes. The V and J calls shown here were made by TCRdb, not taken from the authors' results. The sample table records more than 650,000 distinct CDR3 sequences; about an eighth of these occur just once. In total, the top ten clones hold about 0.5% of the sample.

Beyond this particular receptor, the publication reports: Some motif variants were previously reported in synovial fluid and blood of reactive arthritis patients, suggesting common disease-initiation mechanisms. In peripheral blood, the disease-linked clones were found at relatively low frequencies and had a CD8+ phenotype. Blood from ankylosing spondylitis patients appeared to be characterized by a TCR beta motif composed of roughly eight highly homologous amino acid variants. The disease-linked clones were reported as significantly enriched in matched synovial fluid samples from ankylosing spondylitis patients.

Material: blood, either unsorted or a sorted T cell fraction (not recorded which). This clonotype was obtained from a male donor with ankylosing spondylitis. In this chain, TRBV7-7 is recombined with TRBJ2-3; the D gene cannot be resolved beyond TRBD1 or TRBD2, each matching 6 bases. The DNA sequence follows: TGTGCTAGCAGCTTAAGAGGGGTCGGGGGCGATACGCAGTATTTT. Its translation is CASSLRGVGGDTQYF.